A selection of T cell receptor beta chains follows, all from one sample in a study of T cell responses to AZD1222 COVID-19 vaccine. Sequencing was performed with immunoSEQ multiplex PCR; in TCRdb, only in-frame clones are kept and a portion is missing. The sample records approximately 64,000 clones, about 89% being singletons. Sequencing used peripheral blood, obtained 28 days after the second dose of the MenACWY control vaccine. The receptors come from an adult who received the MenACWY meningococcal vaccine as a control. CDR3s include the opening cysteine and the closing phenylalanine or tryptophan. The D gene is left open where the match is weak. Only part of the rows carry a size: once, few, many, or a class if the clone is expanded.

CASSPDRGVQPQHF TGTGCCAGCAGCCCCGACAGGGGAGTTCAGCCCCAGCATTTT TRBV11-2 TRBD1 TRBJ1-5 .
CASSVESGFTEAFF TGTGCCAGCAGCGTAGAGTCAGGGTTCACTGAAGCTTTCTTT TRBV9 . TRBJ1-1 .
CASSERASVQGIQYF TGTGCCAGCAGTGAGCGGGCTTCTGTTCAGGGCATTCAGTACTTC TRBV6-1 . TRBJ2-4 once
CASTGTNSYEQYF TGTGCCAGCACCGGGACTAACAGCTACGAGCAGTACTTC TRBV3-1/TRBV3-2 TRBD2 TRBJ2-7 .
CALGQAGWASPLHF TGTGCCTTGGGCCAAGCGGGTTGGGCCTCACCCCTCCACTTT TRBV30 . TRBJ1-6 once
CASSSPPLKDTQYF TGTGCCAGCAGTTCTCCCCCACTGAAAGATACGCAGTATTTT TRBV6-6 . TRBJ2-3 once
CASSPGGNYGYTF TGTGCCAGCAGCCCCGGGGGGAACTATGGCTACACCTTC TRBV9 . TRBJ1-2 .
CASSEPGQENYGYTF TGTGCCAGCAGCGAGCCGGGACAGGAGAACTATGGCTACACCTTC TRBV7-9 TRBD1 TRBJ1-2 .
CASSFGGGEGDEQYF TGTGCCAGCAGCTTTGGGGGGGGTGAGGGTGACGAGCAGTACTTC TRBV11-2 TRBD2 TRBJ2-7 .
CASSPSGHSGNTIYF TGTGCCAGTAGTCCCTCGGGCCACTCTGGAAACACCATATATTTT TRBV19 . TRBJ1-3 .
CASSPTGGHLNTGELFF TGTGCCAGCAGCCCCACCGGGGGACACCTAAACACCGGGGAGCTGTTTTTT TRBV13 . TRBJ2-2 .
CAWIRGRISNYGYTF TGTGCCTGGATAAGGGGCCGGATCTCGAACTATGGCTACACCTTC TRBV30 . TRBJ1-2 .
CASSLATRGRETQYF TGTGCCAGCAGCTTGGCAACCAGGGGACGAGAGACCCAGTACTTC TRBV5-8 . TRBJ2-5 .
CASSLAGQGLGNSPLHF TGCGCCAGCAGCTTGGCCGGGCAGGGGCTTGGTAATTCACCCCTCCACTTT TRBV5-1 . TRBJ1-6 few
CASKFFGGTEAFF TGTGCCAGCAAGTTTTTCGGGGGGACTGAAGCTTTCTTT TRBV6-6 . TRBJ1-1 .
CASSDPVLDTEKLFF TGTGCCAGCAGCGACCCGGTTTTGGATACAGAAAAACTGTTTTTT TRBV6-2/TRBV6-3 . TRBJ1-4 .
CASSQGQREADTQYF TGTGCCAGCAGCCAAGGCCAGCGGGAGGCAGATACGCAGTATTTT TRBV3-1/TRBV3-2 TRBD2 TRBJ2-3 .
CASKAFTGRELFF TGTGCCAGCAAAGCATTCACGGGCCGGGAGCTGTTTTTT TRBV12-3/TRBV12-4 . TRBJ2-2 .
CASSLGVKGYTF TGTGCCAGCAGCTTGGGGGTAAAGGGCTACACCTTC TRBV7-2 . TRBJ1-2 .
CASSEGGGNTGELFF TGTGCCAGCAGCGAGGGCGGGGGTAACACCGGGGAGCTGTTTTTT TRBV9 TRBD2 TRBJ2-2 once
CASSLAGLAGVGMETQYF TGTGCCAGCAGCTTAGCGGGGCTAGCGGGAGTGGGAATGGAGACCCAGTACTTC TRBV7-9 TRBD2 TRBJ2-5 .
CASSNTGGETPLHF TGTGCCAGTAGTAATACAGGGGGCGAGACACCCCTCCACTTT TRBV19 TRBD1 TRBJ1-6 once
CASSPSFSKETQYF TGTGCCAGCAGCCCGTCGTTCTCTAAAGAGACCCAGTACTTC TRBV5-6 . TRBJ2-5 .
CASSLRLAGYEQYF TGTGCCAGCAGTTTAAGGCTAGCGGGCTACGAGCAGTACTTC TRBV27 TRBD2 TRBJ2-7 .
CAWSGQGLGEQYF TGTGCCTGGAGTGGACAGGGACTGGGCGAGCAGTACTTC TRBV30 . TRBJ2-7 .
CASSPGTSYEQYF TGTGCCAGCTCACCGGGGACATCCTACGAGCAGTACTTC TRBV18 . TRBJ2-7 .
CAWSHSRNEKLFF TGTGCCTGGAGTCACAGTCGTAATGAAAAACTGTTTTTT TRBV30 . TRBJ1-4 .
CASSQRSAQETQYF TGTGCCAGCTCACAACGGAGCGCCCAAGAGACCCAGTACTTC TRBV18 . TRBJ2-5 .
CASSPQGDQPQHF TGTGCCAGTAGTCCGCAGGGCGATCAGCCCCAGCATTTT TRBV19 . TRBJ1-5 .
CAIPGGLNTEAFF TGTGCCATACCCGGTGGGTTGAACACTGAAGCTTTCTTT TRBV2 . TRBJ1-1 few
CSVGTQEAFF TGCAGCGTTGGGACACAAGAAGCTTTCTTT TRBV29-1 . TRBJ1-1 .
CASTRDGTGNTIYF TGTGCCAGCACTAGGGACGGGACGGGAAACACCATATATTTT TRBV6-5 . TRBJ1-3 .